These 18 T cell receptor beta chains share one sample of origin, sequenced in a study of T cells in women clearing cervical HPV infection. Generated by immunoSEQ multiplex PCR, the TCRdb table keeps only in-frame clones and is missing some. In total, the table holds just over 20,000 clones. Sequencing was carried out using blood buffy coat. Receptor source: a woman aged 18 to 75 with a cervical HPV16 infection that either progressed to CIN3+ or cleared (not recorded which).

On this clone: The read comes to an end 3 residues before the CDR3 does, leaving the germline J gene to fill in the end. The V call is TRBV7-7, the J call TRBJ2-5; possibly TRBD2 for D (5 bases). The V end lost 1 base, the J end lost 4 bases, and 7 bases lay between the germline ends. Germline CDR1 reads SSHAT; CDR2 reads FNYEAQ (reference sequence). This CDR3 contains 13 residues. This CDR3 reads CASSLERRETQYF. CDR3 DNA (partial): TGTGCCAGCAGCTTAGAGCGGAGAGAGACC. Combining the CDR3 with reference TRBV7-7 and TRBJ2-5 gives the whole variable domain GAGVSQSPRYKVTKRGQDVTLRCDPISSHATLYWYQQALGQGPEFLTYFNYEAQPDKSGLPSDRFSAERPEGSISTLTIQRTEQRDSAMYRCASSLERRETQYFGPGTRLLVL.

The CDR3 loop is CASSLHRGVGNQPQHF. The CDR3 DNA, read in part, is TGTGCCAGCAGTTTACACAGGGGGGTTGGCAATCAGCCC. The genes are TRBV28 and TRBJ1-5, with 8 bases identical to TRBD1. The read terminates 3 residues ahead of where the CDR3 ends, so the germline J gene completes it. This CDR3 has 16 amino acids. The V segment lost 2 bases and the J segment 2 bases; nucleotides outside the gene matches: 5. The germline V gene has CDR1 MDHEN and CDR2 SYDVKM.

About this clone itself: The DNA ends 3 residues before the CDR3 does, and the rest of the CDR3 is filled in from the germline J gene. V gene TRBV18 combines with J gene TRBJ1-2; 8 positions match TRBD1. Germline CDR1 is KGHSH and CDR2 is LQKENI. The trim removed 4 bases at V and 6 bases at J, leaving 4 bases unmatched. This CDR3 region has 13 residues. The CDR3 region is CASSRDRFDGYTF. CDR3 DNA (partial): TGTGCCAGCTCACGGGACAGGTTTGATGGC.

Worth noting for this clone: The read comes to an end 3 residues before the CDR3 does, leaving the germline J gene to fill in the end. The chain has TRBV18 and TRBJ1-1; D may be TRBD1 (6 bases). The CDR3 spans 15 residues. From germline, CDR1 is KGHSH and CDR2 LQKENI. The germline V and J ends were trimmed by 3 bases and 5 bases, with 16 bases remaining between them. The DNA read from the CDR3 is TGTGCCAGCTCACCTGATTCAGGGGTCCGGACTGAA. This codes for CASSPDSGVRTE. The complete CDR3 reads CASSPDSGVRTEAFF. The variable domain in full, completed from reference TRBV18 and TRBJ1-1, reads NAGVMQNPRHLVRRRGQEARLRCSPMKGHSHVYWYRQLPEEGLKFMVYLQKENIIDESGMPKERFSAEFPKEGPSILRIQQVVRGDSAAYFCASSPDSGVRTEAFFGQGTRLTVV.

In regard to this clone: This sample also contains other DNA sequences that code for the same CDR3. The CDR3 sequence is CAWSRTSRPSGRDNEQFF. The covered CDR3 bases are TGTGCCTGGAGCCGTACATCCCGGCCTAGCGGTCGAGACAATGAG. This sequence joins TRBV30 and TRBJ2-1, with TRBD2 matching 7 bases. The read terminates 3 residues before the CDR3 end, so the remaining end is supplied by the germline J gene. CDR1 GTSNPN and CDR2 SVGIG come from the germline V gene (reference sequence). This CDR3 is built from 18 residues. V shed 3 bases, J shed 5 bases, and the junction held 19 bases outside the gene matches.

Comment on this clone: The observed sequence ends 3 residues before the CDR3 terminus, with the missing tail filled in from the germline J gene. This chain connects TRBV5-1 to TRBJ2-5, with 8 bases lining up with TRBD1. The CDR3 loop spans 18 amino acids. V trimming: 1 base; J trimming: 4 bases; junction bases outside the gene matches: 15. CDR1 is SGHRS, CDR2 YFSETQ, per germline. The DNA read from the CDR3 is TGCGCCAGCAGCTTGCGGGGACAGGCGCGACGTGGGCCAGAGACC. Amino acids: CASSLRGQARRGPET. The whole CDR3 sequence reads CASSLRGQARRGPETQYF.

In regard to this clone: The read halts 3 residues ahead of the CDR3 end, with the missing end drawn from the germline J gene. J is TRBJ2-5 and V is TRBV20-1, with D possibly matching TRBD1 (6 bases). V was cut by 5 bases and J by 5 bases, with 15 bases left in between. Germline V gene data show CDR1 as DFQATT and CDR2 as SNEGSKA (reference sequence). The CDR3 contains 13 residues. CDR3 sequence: CSASSGARETQYF. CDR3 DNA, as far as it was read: TGCAGTGCTTCCTCAGGGGCTCGGGAGACC.

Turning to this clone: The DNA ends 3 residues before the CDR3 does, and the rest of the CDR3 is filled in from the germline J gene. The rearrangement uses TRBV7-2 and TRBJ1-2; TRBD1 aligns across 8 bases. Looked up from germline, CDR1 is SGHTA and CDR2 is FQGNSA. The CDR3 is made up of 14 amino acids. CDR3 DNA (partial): TGTGCCAGCAGCACAAGACAGGGGAGAGACGAC. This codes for CASSTRQGRDD. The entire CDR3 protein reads CASSTRQGRDDYTF. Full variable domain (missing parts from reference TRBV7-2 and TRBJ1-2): GAGVSQSPSNKVTEKGKDVELRCDPISGHTALYWYRQSLGQGLEFLIYFQGNSAPDKSGLPSDRFSAERTGGSVSTLTIQRTQQEDSAVYLCASSTRQGRDDYTFGSGTRLTVV.

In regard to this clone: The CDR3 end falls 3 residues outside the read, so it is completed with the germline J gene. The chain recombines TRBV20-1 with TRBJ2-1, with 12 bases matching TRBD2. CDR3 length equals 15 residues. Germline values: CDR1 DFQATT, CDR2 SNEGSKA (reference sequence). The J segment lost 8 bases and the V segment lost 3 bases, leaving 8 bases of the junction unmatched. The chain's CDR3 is CSASRTSGVVDEQFF. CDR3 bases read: TGCAGTGCTAGCAGGACTAGCGGGGTCGTAGATGAG.

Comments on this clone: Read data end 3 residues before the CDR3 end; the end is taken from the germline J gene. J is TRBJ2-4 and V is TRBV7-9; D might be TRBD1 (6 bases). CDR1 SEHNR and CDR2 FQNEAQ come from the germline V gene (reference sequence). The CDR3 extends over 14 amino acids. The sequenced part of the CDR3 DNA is TGTGCCAGCAGCTTAGCCTCAGGGGCGGAAGGT. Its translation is CASSLASGAEG. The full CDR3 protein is CASSLASGAEGQYF.

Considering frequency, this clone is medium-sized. The CDR3 is CAISDPQGTYTGELFF. CDR3 DNA, as far as it was read: TGTGCCATCAGTGATCCACAGGGAACTTACACCGGGGAG. The V call is TRBV10-3, the J call TRBJ2-2, with D tentatively TRBD1 (6 bases). The read finishes 3 residues shy of the CDR3 end, and the germline J gene is used to complete it. The V gene's germline CDR1 is ENHRY and CDR2 SYGVKD. The CDR3 runs 16 residues. Deletions cut 3 bases from V and 3 bases from J, with 14 bases between.

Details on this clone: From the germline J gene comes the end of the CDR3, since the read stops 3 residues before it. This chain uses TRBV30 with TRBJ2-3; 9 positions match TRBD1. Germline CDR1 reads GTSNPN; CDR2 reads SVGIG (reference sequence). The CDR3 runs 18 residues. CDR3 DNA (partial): TGTGCCTGGAGTAGTCCCGGGACAGGGCTCCATGGCAATCAGCCG. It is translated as CAWSSPGTGLHGNQP. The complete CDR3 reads CAWSSPGTGLHGNQPQYF.

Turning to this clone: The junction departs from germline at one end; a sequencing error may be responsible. The CDR3 here is CASSQDRAGGTDTQYF. Partial CDR3 DNA: TGCGCCAGCAGCCAAGATCGGGCAGGGGGCACAGATACG. The gene calls are TRBV4-2 and TRBJ2-3, with a possible D match to TRBD1 (6 bases). The read ends 3 residues early relative to the CDR3; the germline J gene fills the gap. Germline CDR1 and CDR2: LGHNA and YNFKEQ. CDR3 size: 16 residues.

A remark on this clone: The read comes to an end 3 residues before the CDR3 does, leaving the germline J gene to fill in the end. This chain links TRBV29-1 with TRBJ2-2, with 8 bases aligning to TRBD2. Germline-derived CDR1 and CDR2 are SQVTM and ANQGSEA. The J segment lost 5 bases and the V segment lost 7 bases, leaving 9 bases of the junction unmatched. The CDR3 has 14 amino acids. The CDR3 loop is CSAVGGGSTGELFF. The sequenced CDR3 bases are TGCAGCGCTGTAGGCGGGGGGAGTACCGGGGAG.

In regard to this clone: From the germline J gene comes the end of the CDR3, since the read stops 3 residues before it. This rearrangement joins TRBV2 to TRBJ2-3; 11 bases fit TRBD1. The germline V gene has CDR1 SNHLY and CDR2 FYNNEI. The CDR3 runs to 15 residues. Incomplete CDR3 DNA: TGTGCCAGCAGGGTGGACAGGGGGCCAAATCAGCCG. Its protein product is CASRVDRGPNQP. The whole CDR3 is CASRVDRGPNQPQYF.

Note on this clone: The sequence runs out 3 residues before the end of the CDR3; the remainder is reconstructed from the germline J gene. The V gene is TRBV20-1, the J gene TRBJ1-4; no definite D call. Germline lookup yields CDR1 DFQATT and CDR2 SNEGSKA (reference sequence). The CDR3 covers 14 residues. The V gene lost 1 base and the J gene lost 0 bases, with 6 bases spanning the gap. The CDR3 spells CSARVKATNEKLFF. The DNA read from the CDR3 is TGCAGTGCTAGAGTGAAGGCAACTAATGAAAAA.

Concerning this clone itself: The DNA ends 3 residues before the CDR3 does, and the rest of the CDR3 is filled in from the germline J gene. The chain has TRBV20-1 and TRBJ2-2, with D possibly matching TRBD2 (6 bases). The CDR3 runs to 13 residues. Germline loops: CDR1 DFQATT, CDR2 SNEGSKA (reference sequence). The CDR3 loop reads CSASPGEGSPLFF. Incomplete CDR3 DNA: TGCAGTGCTAGTCCGGGGGAAGGTTCACCG.

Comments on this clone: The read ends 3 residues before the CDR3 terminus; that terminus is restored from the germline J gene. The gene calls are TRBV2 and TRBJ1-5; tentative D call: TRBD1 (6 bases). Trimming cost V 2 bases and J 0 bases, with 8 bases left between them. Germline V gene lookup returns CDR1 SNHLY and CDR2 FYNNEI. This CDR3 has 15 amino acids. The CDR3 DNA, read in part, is TGTGCCAGCAGTGAAAGGGGGAATAGCAATCAGCCC. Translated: CASSERGNSNQP. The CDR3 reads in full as CASSERGNSNQPQHF.